The following is a T cell receptor beta chain sequence with its context. Using immunoSEQ multiplex PCR, the repertoire was profiled, and TCRdb retains in-frame clones only, with some absent. The sample holds hundreds of thousands of clones, under 90% seen once. These data belong to a study of blood T cell repertoires in COVID-19. Trimming shortened V by 0 bases and J by 4 bases, and 6 bases separated the two germline ends. Germline loops: CDR1 GTSNPN, CDR2 SVGIG (reference sequence). This CDR3 has 13 amino acids. The V and J genes are TRBV30 and TRBJ2-2; D gene uncertain. Sequenced: PBMCs or T cells enriched from blood (not recorded which). The receptor was derived from a woman aged 25-40 years who had recovered from COVID-19. The CDR3 spells CAWSVHGTGELFF. CDR3 nucleotides: TGTGCCTGGAGTGTACATGGCACCGGGGAGCTGTTTTTT. Complete variable domain (other parts from reference TRBV30 and TRBJ2-2): SQTIHQWPATLVQPVGSPLSLECTVEGTSNPNLYWYRQAAGRGLQLLFYSVGIGQISSEVPQNLSASRPQDRQFILSSKKLLLSDSGFYLCAWSVHGTGELFFGEGSRLTVL.